This T cell receptor (beta chain) was obtained from a study of OX40 agonist ivuxolimab in advanced cancers. Profiling relied on immunoSEQ multiplex PCR, and the TCRdb table lists in-frame clones only, not all of them. The sample consists of about 45,000 clones, approximately 86% of them appearing once. The V end was cut by 0 bases, the J end by 8 bases, with 12 bases between. Germline assignment: CDR1 SGDLS and CDR2 YYNGEE. This CDR3 is 14 amino acids long. V and J are TRBV9 and TRBJ2-1, with D possibly being TRBD1 or TRBD2 (5 bases each). This clonotype was obtained from an adult with an advanced solid tumor such as melanoma, head and neck, liver or kidney cancer. Sample: CD4+ or CD8+ T cells sorted from blood, taken in a trial of the OX40 agonist ivuxolimab. CDR3 in amino acids: CASSVGGGIDEQFF. CDR3 bases: TGTGCCAGCAGCGTAGGTGGGGGTATCGATGAGCAGTTCTTC.